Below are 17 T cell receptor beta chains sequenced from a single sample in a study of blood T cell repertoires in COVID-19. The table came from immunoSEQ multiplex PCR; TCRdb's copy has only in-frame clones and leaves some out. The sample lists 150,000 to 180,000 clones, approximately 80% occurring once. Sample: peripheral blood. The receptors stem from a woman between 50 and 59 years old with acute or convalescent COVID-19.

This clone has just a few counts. In nucleotides, the CDR3 is TGTGCCAGCAAACTAGCGGGAGGGAACGAGCAGTACTTC. Translating gives CASKLAGGNEQYF. The rearrangement joins TRBV27 to TRBJ2-7, with TRBD2 identical over 13 bases. The CDR3 loop spans 13 amino acids. Germline trimming cut 7 bases from V and 5 bases from J; bases unmatched to any gene: 2. Germline values: CDR1 MNHEY, CDR2 SMNVEV (reference sequence).

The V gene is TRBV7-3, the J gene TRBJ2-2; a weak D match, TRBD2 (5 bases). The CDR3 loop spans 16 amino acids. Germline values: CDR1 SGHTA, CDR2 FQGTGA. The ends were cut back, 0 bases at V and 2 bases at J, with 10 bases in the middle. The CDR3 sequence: CASSLTRGGNTGELFF. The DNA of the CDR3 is TGTGCCAGCAGCTTAACACGTGGAGGTAACACCGGGGAGCTGTTTTTT.

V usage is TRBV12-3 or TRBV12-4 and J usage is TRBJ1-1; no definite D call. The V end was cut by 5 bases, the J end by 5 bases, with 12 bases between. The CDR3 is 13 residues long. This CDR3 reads CASSALQRTEAFF. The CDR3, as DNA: TGTGCCAGCAGTGCCCTGCAGCGGACTGAAGCTTTCTTT.

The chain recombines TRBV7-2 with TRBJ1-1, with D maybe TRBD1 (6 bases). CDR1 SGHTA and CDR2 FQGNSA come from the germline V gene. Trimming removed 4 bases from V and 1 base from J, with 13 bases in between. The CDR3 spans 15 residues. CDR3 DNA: TGTGCCAGCAGCTCCAGGGGACCTTCGAACACTGAAGCTTTCTTT. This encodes CASSSRGPSNTEAFF.

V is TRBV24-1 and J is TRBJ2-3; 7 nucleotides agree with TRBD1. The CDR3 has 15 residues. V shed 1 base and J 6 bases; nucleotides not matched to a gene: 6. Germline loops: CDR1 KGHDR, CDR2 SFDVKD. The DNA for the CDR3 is TGTGCCACCAGTGATTTTAGCCGACAGGGTGATACGCAGTATTTT. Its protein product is CATSDFSRQGDTQYF.

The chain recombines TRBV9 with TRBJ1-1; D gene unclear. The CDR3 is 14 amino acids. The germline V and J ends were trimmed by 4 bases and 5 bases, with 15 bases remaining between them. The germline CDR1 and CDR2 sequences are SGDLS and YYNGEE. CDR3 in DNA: TGTGCCAGCAGCCCGCAGACCAGAGGGACTGAAGCTTTCTTT. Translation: CASSPQTRGTEAFF.

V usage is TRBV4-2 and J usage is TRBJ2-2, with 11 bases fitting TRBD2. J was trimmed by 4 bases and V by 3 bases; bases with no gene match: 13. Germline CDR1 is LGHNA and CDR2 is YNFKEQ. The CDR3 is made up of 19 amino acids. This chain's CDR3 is CASSQDAYLLAGVTGELFF. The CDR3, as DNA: TGTGCCAGCAGCCAGGACGCATATCTACTAGCGGGAGTCACCGGGGAGCTGTTTTTT.

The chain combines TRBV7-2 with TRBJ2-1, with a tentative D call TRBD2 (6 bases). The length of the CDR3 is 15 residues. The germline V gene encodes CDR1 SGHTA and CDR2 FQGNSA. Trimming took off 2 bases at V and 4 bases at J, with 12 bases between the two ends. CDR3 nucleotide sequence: TGTGCCAGCAGCTTATACGCGGGGTCGTACAATGAGCAGTTCTTC. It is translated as CASSLYAGSYNEQFF.

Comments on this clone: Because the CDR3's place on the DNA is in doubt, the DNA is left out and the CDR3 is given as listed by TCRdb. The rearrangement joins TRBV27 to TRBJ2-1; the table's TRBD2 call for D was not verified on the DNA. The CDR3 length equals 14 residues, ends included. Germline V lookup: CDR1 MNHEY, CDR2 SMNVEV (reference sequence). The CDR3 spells CASSSSGRGNEQFF.

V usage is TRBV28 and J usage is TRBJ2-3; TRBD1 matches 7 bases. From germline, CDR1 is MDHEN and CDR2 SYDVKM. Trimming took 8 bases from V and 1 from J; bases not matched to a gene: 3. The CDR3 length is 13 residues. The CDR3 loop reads CASRDSRTDTQYF. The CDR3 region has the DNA TGTGCCAGCCGGGACAGCCGCACAGATACGCAGTATTTT.

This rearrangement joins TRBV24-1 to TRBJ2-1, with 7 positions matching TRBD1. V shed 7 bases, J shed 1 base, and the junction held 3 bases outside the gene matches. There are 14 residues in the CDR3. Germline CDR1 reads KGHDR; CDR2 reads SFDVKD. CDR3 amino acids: CATRETGSYNEQFF. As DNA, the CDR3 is TGTGCCACCAGAGAGACAGGGTCCTACAATGAGCAGTTCTTC.

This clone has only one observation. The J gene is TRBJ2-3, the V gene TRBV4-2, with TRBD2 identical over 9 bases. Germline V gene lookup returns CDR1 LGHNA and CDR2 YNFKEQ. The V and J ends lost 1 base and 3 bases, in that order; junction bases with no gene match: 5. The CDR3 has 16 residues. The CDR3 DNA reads TGTGCCAGCAGCCAAGCGGGCGGGAGGGGAACAGATACGCAGTATTTT. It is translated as CASSQAGGRGTDTQYF.

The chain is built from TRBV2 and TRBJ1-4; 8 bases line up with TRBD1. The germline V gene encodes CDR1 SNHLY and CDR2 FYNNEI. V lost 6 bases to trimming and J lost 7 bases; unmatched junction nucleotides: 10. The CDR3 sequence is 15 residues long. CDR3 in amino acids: CASSSTMDRVEKLFF. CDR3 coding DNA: TGTGCCAGCAGCTCTACCATGGACAGGGTTGAAAAACTGTTTTTT.

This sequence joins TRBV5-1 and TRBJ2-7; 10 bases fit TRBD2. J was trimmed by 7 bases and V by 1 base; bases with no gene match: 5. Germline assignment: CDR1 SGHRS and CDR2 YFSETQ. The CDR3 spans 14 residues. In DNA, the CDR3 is TGCGCCAGCAGCTTGTACAGCGGGGGGGCTGAGCAGTACTTC. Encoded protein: CASSLYSGGAEQYF.

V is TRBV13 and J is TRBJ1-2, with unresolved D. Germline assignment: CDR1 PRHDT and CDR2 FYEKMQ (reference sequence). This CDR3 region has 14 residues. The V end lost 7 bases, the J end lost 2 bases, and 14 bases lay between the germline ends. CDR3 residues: CASTRVPLNYGYTF. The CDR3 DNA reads TGTGCCAGCACTCGAGTACCCCTAAACTATGGCTACACCTTC.

The CDR3 loop reads CASSLTDANYGYTF. In DNA, the CDR3 is TGTGCCAGCAGTTTGACAGACGCTAACTATGGCTACACCTTC. This chain connects TRBV27 to TRBJ1-2; the D gene is possibly TRBD1 (5 bases). Per the germline V gene, CDR1 is MNHEY and CDR2 is SMNVEV (reference sequence). Trimming left V 3 bases short and J 0 bases short, with 8 bases between. The CDR3 is 14 residues long.

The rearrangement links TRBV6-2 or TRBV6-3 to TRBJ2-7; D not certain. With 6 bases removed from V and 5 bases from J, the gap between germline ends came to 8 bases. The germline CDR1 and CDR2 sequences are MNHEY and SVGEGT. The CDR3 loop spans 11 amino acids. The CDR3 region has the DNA TGTGCCAGCAGCAACAACAACGAGCAGTACTTC. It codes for CASSNNNEQYF.